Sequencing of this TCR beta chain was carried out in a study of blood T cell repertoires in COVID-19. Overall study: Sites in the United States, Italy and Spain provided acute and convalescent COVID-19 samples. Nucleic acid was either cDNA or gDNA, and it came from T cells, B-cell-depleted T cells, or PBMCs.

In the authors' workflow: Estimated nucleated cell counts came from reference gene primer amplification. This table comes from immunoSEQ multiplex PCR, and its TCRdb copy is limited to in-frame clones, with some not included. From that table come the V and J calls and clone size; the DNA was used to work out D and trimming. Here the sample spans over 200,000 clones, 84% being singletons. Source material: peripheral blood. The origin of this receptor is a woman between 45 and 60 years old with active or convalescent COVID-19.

CDR3 DNA: TGTGCCGCTCGACAGGGGGCAAGGGAGCAGTACTTC. Translated: CAARQGAREQYF. V and J are TRBV30 and TRBJ2-7, with TRBD1 identical over 10 bases. The CDR3 runs to 12 residues. J lost 7 bases, V lost 8 bases, and 8 bases had no gene match. Looked up from germline, CDR1 is GTSNPN and CDR2 is SVGIG (reference sequence).